This T cell receptor beta chain is drawn from a study of CD8+ T cells in alopecia areata. Researchers gathered lesional scalp punch biopsies and peripheral blood from patients with alopecia areata. This clone was detected once. RNA, once extracted, was reverse transcribed into cDNA for use as the sequencing template. Some clones are missing from TCRdb's copy, which holds only in-frame ones; the method was immunoSEQ multiplex PCR. This table has roughly 23,000 clones, roughly 50% appearing once. Germline V gene sequence: CDR1 MNHEY, CDR2 SVGAGI. There are 15 residues in the CDR3. V was clipped by 7 bases and J by 0 bases, with 12 bases between them.

The TCR originated in a human donor with alopecia areata. The J gene is TRBJ1-4, the V gene TRBV6-5, with D unresolved. Sequenced: NKG2D-high CD8+ T cells sorted from blood. CDR3 sequence reads: CASTLSHTTNEKLFF. The DNA for the CDR3 is TGTGCCAGCACTCTTTCCCACACAACTAATGAAAAACTGTTTTTT.